This TCR beta chain emerged from a study of blood T cell repertoires in COVID-19 (dated by TCRdb to 2020 to 2021). Context from the whole study: Samples from collaborators originated in the United States, Italy and Spain and spanned both the acute and convalescent phases of COVID-19. The material from the prospective study consisted of cDNA or gDNA derived from T cells, B-cell-depleted T cells, or PBMCs. Subjects who had been exposed to COVID-19, were actively infected with it, or had recovered from it provided the deeply sampled blood TCRbeta repertoires that made up the dataset. A freely available public database, intended as a resource for researchers studying the immune response to SARS-CoV-2, is where the repertoires were released. The samples were drawn from the first 160 participants of the ongoing ImmuneRACE study and from under 1,500 subjects provided by 6 global collaborators. Sample metadata almost always included a de-identified subject ID, COVID-19 status, age in years and sex. Where HLA class I and class II types were available, the types were taken from metadata supplied by the sample provider, not from assay-based typing. General conclusions and limits of the study: How much clinical and demographic metadata was included differed by source and by participant, and the metadata was provided uncurated.

The collaborating institutions used their own protocols to collect whole blood in K2EDTA tubes. Collaborator samples were shipped for TCRbeta analysis as frozen whole blood, isolated PBMCs, or DNA extracted from either sample type. TCRbeta CDR3 regions were amplified from genomic DNA using the immunoSEQ Assay, a bias-controlled multiplex PCR. In the authors' own workflow: Within the assay, amplification of reference gene primers was used to estimate how many nucleated cells each sample contained. Sequence reads were collapsed and filtered to measure the absolute abundance of every unique TCRbeta CDR3 rearrangement. For each sample, productive Simpson clonality was calculated as the square root of Simpson's diversity index across productive rearrangements. TCRdb took over this immuneACCESS table, retaining in-frame rearrangements with V and J assigned. Such tables are incomplete; in checked studies, under half of the missing clones stem from an unresolved V gene, and the remainder is unexplained. The DNA was the basis for D and trimming; V, J and clone size are from that table. The sample data list 18,000 or so clones, and 80% of these were observed just once. The ten largest clones capture more than 9.5% of the sample.

From cysteine to phenylalanine, the CDR3 is 16 amino acids long. Only the CDR3 region is kept as DNA, spanning 48 bases read in frame from base 1. V trim: 2 bases; J trim: 7 bases; unmatched bases: 10. CDR1 and CDR2 were assigned from the germline V gene as SGHDT and YYEEEE. Details on this clone: The antigen this receptor binds is unknown. Base qualities are not at hand, and no much larger clone is one base apart.

This sequence originates from a man at least 80 years old with acute or convalescent COVID-19. The specimen was peripheral blood. Recombination linked TRBV5-6 to TRBJ1-1, with 11 bases in between that match TRBD1. The base sequence is TGTGCCAGCAGCTTCCGGGACAGGGGGATTTTGGGTGAAGCTTTCTTT. Its coded protein is CASSFRDRGILGEAFF. The full variable domain, with segments outside the CDR3 supplied by the reference TRBV5-6 and TRBJ1-1 proteins, appears as DAGVTQSPTHLIKTRGQQVTLRCSPKSGHDTVSWYQQALGQGPQFIFQYYEEEERQRGNFPDRFSGHQFPNYSSELNVNALLLGDSALYLCASSFRDRGILGEAFFGQGTRLTVV.